The clone carrying this T cell receptor (beta chain) was detected a few times. The sample belongs to a study of beta chain features in type 1 diabetes. Donors underwent one heparinised blood draw, about 110 mL on average. The CDR3 is made up of 13 amino acids. Germline lookup yields CDR1 SQVTM and CDR2 ANQGSEA. The V and J ends lost 2 bases and 7 bases respectively, with 12 bases between them. Investigators reverse transcribed all isolated RNA, so they sequenced expressed TCRB transcripts. The assay was immunoSEQ multiplex PCR, and TCRdb's table has in-frame clones only and misses some. In the table there are over 100,000 clones, approximately 39% of which are singletons.

This TCR derives from a woman younger than 30 in good health. The V and J genes are TRBV29-1 and TRBJ1-3; D ambiguous. Sequencing was done on a sample of stem cell memory CD4+ T cells from blood. The CDR3, as DNA: TGCAGCGTTGAATCAGCCGGGAGGAACACCATATATTTT. It translates to CSVESAGRNTIYF.